This paragraph reports one T cell receptor beta chain. The data stem from a study of technical replicates of blood from several donors. Profiled with immunoSEQ multiplex PCR; TCRdb holds only in-frame clones, not every one. The sample has around 83,000 clones, 94% seen once. The CDR3 length is 13 residues. CDR1 and CDR2 (germline): MNHEY, SMNVEV (reference sequence). Trimming took off 4 bases at V and 5 bases at J, with 11 bases between the two ends. This sequence joins TRBV27 and TRBJ1-2; D possibly corresponds to TRBD1 (5 bases). Input material: T cells isolated from PBMCs. This clonotype was sampled from a human donor in good health. CDR3 bases: TGTGCCAGCAGTTCCCGGGGGGGGTATGGCTACACCTTC. This encodes CASSSRGGYGYTF.